The 32 T cell receptor beta chains listed next were all sequenced from one sample in a study of regulatory T cells in long-lasting Graves disease (dated by TCRdb to 2020 to 2022). The time point label for this specimen denotes: newly diagnosed GD, antithyroid drugs for less than 3 months. RNA was extracted from PBMCs in TRIzol for both TCR sequencing and RNA sequencing. Library preparation used multiplex PCR. Sequencing was performed on an Illumina HiSeq 4000. TCR beta libraries were built with iRepertoire HTBI primers and Arm-PCR amplification of CDR3 regions. TCRdb redid the processing of the public reads, applying fastp at Q25 and MiXCR, and retained in-frame beta chains. Merged by CDR3 protein, the rows form single entries marked with the most common genes and DNA. Across this sample there are a few hundred thousand distinct CDR3 sequences, with over 20% seen only once. In total, the top ten clones hold over 11% of the sample.

This sample comprised peripheral blood mononuclear cells (PBMCs), obtained at new diagnosis, from a patient treated with antithyroid drugs. The receptors were sampled from a female donor with Graves disease.

This clonotype appeared many times. CDR3 coding DNA: TGTGCCACCTCAGATAGCAATCAGCCCCAGCATTTT. Protein product: CATSDSNQPQHF. The chain uses TRBV24-1 and TRBJ1-5; D not resolved. This CDR3 is built from 12 residues. The V end lost 9 bases, the J end lost 0 bases, and 5 bases lay between the germline ends. Germline loops: CDR1 KGHDR, CDR2 SFDVKD.

V gene TRBV2 combines with J gene TRBJ2-7, with 9 bases lining up with TRBD1. This CDR3 is built from 14 residues. The V and J ends lost 3 bases and 2 bases, in that order; junction bases with no gene match: 2. Germline V CDR1 and CDR2: SNHLY, FYNNEI. CDR3 nucleotide sequence: TGTGCCAGCAGTGACACAGGGGGCACCTACGAGCAGTACTTC. Its translation is CASSDTGGTYEQYF.

This clonotype has ten or more counts. J is TRBJ1-4 and V is TRBV6-5, with D unresolved. Germline CDR1 MNHEY, CDR2 SVGAGI. V was clipped by 0 bases and J by 6 bases, with 11 bases between them. There are 15 residues in the CDR3. In DNA, the CDR3 is TGTGCCAGCAGTTACTCCTGGGGATTAGATGAAAAACTGTTTTTT. Protein sequence: CASSYSWGLDEKLFF.

Turning to this clonotype: The likely explanation is a read error, given a far larger clone one base away. This chain joins TRBV6-2 or TRBV6-3 and TRBJ2-7; D not resolved. Trimming stripped 5 bases from V and 6 bases from J, with 8 bases between. Germline values: CDR1 MNHEY, CDR2 SVGEGT. This CDR3 contains 11 residues. For the CDR3, the DNA is TGTGCCAGCAGTAGGGCCTGCGAGCAGTACTTC. Translated, it gives CASSRACEQYF.

The gene calls are TRBV11-1 and TRBJ1-1, with D possibly being TRBD1 (5 bases). This CDR3 region has 18 residues. Germline CDR1 is SGHAT and CDR2 is FQDESV (reference sequence). The V gene lost 5 bases and the J gene lost 0 bases, with 22 bases spanning the gap. The CDR3 DNA sequence: TGTGCCAGCAGCCGAACAAATAGACAGCCCACGGTGAACACTGAAGCTTTCTTT. Translating it yields CASSRTNRQPTVNTEAFF. The full variable domain, completed using reference TRBV11-1 and TRBJ1-1, is EAEVAQSPRYKITEKSQAVAFWCDPISGHATLYWYRQILGQGPELLVQFQDESVVDDSQLPKDRFSAERLKGVDSTLKIQPAELGDSAMYLCASSRTNRQPTVNTEAFFGQGTRLTVV.

This clonotype was observed at least ten times. This chain links TRBV2 with TRBJ2-2, with unresolved D. The ends were cut back, 6 bases at V and 3 bases at J, with 8 bases in the middle. The CDR3 length is 13 residues. Germline loops: CDR1 SNHLY, CDR2 FYNNEI. As DNA, the CDR3 is TGTGCCAGCAGGAACGACGACACCGGGGAGCTGTTTTTT. Translated, it gives CASRNDDTGELFF.

V and J are TRBV6-1 and TRBJ2-7; D not resolved. The CDR3 runs 13 residues. The germline V and J ends were trimmed by 6 bases and 2 bases, with 11 bases remaining between them. Germline V gene lookup returns CDR1 MNHNS and CDR2 SASEGT. Here the CDR3 reads CASRPGGAYEQYF. In DNA form, the CDR3 reads TGTGCCAGCAGACCCGGCGGCGCCTACGAGCAGTACTTC.

In its sample, this clonotype was seen many times. The chain combines TRBV7-2 with TRBJ2-7; 8 bases are shared with TRBD1. V dropped 0 bases and J dropped 6; count of bases not matched to a gene: 7. Germline V gives CDR1 SGHTA, CDR2 FQGNSA. There are 15 residues in the CDR3. The CDR3 nucleotides are TGTGCCAGCAGCTTAGCGACAGGGGAGGTTAGCGAGCAGTACTTC. This encodes CASSLATGEVSEQYF. The variable domain in full, with the rest retrieved from reference TRBV7-2 and TRBJ2-7, is GAGVSQSPSNKVTEKGKDVELRCDPISGHTALYWYRQSLGQGLEFLIYFQGNSAPDKSGLPSDRFSAERTGGSVSTLTIQRTQQEDSAVYLCASSLATGEVSEQYFGPGTRLTVT.

This clonotype was found many times. The chain joins TRBV7-8 to TRBJ2-1; possible D gene TRBD2, 5 bases. Trimming removed 2 bases at V and 7 bases at J, with 15 bases between. Per germline, CDR1 SGHVS and CDR2 FQNEAQ. The CDR3 loop spans 15 amino acids. CDR3 region: CASSLRGQTGNEQFF. CDR3 nucleotides: TGTGCCAGCAGCTTAAGAGGGCAGACTGGAAATGAGCAGTTCTTC.

This clonotype occurred many times. The rearrangement joins TRBV7-8 to TRBJ2-5, with D tentatively TRBD1 or TRBD2 (6 bases each). There are 13 residues in the CDR3. V dropped 5 bases and J dropped 6 bases, with 13 bases sitting between them. Germline V gene lookup returns CDR1 SGHVS and CDR2 FQNEAQ. CDR3 nucleotides: TGTGCCAGCAGCGCGGGACAATATAAGACCCAGTACTTC. Translation gives CASSAGQYKTQYF.

This clonotype was observed at least ten times. The chain links TRBV6-1 to TRBJ2-6; D call uncertain. This CDR3 comprises 13 residues. Trimming pared 6 bases from V and 4 bases from J, leaving 7 bases between. CDR1 and CDR2 from the germline V gene are MNHNS and SASEGT. The CDR3 loop is CASRSTGANVLTF. The CDR3 DNA reads TGTGCCAGCAGATCGACAGGGGCCAACGTCCTGACTTTC.

The rearrangement joins TRBV7-2 to TRBJ2-3; 9 positions agree with TRBD1. Germline lookup yields CDR1 SGHTA and CDR2 FQGNSA. The CDR3 runs to 16 residues. V lost 8 bases and J lost 4; bases outside the gene matches: 13. This CDR3 reads CASSPPTGGIADTQYF. In DNA form, the CDR3 reads TGTGCCAGCTCACCACCCACAGGGGGCATCGCAGATACGCAGTATTTT.

This clonotype was found a few times. This is likely a read error, given that the CDR3 carries no conserved phenylalanine or tryptophan at its end. The V gene is TRBV12-3 or TRBV12-4, the J gene TRBJ1-3; D is perhaps TRBD1 (5 bases). V lost 5 bases to trimming and J lost 4 bases, with 15 bases between them. CDR3 size: 15 residues. CDR3: CASSPRGRQGNTIYL. CDR3 nucleotide sequence: TGTGCCAGCAGTCCTAGGGGACGACAGGGAAACACCATATATCTT.

Many counts were recorded for this clonotype. The chain combines TRBV2 with TRBJ1-1, with D uncertain. V lost 5 bases, J lost 5 bases, and 12 bases lay in between. Germline V gene data show CDR1 as SNHLY and CDR2 as FYNNEI. The CDR3 has 13 residues. Here the CDR3 DNA reads TGTGCCAGCAGTCTGAGTACGGTTACTGAAGCTTTCTTT. Protein product: CASSLSTVTEAFF.

This clonotype was seen a few times. DNA of the CDR3: TGTGCCAGCAGTTTAGCGCTGAGTGGGGTTATGGGCAATCAGCCCCAGCATTTT. This codes for CASSLALSGVMGNQPQHF. The chain joins TRBV12-3 or TRBV12-4 to TRBJ1-5, with unresolved D. The CDR3 has 18 residues. The V end was cut by 0 bases, the J end by 2 bases, with 17 bases between.

This clonotype has at least ten counts. The CDR3 region is CATRTGLGETQYF. CDR3 coding DNA: TGTGCCACCAGGACAGGGCTGGGTGAGACCCAGTACTTC. The chain couples TRBV7-8 to TRBJ2-5; 8 bases map to TRBD1. CDR1 is SGHVS, CDR2 FQNEAQ, per germline. The J segment lost 5 bases and the V segment lost 10 bases, leaving 9 bases of the junction unmatched. The CDR3 is 13 residues long.

The gene calls are TRBV5-1 and TRBJ2-7, with no clear D. This CDR3 spans 14 amino acids. CDR1 is SGHRS, CDR2 YFSETQ, per germline. V was clipped by 1 base and J by 5 bases, with 13 bases between them. CDR3 sequence (DNA): TGCGCCAGCAGCTTGTCCCTAGTTCTGGACGAGCAGTACTTC. It codes for CASSLSLVLDEQYF.

Many counts were recorded for this clonotype. This sequence joins TRBV6-2 or TRBV6-3 and TRBJ1-1, with no clear D. Trimming left V 0 bases short and J 4 bases short, with 6 bases between. Germline loops: CDR1 MNHEY, CDR2 SVGEGT. The CDR3 spans 13 residues. The CDR3 region has the DNA TGTGCCAGCAGTTACTCCGGCGTCACTGAAGCTTTCTTT. This gives the protein CASSYSGVTEAFF.

This sequence joins TRBV6-1 and TRBJ1-6; 9 bases align to TRBD1. This CDR3 region has 16 residues. From germline, CDR1 is MNHNS and CDR2 SASEGT. Trimming removed 6 bases from V and 3 bases from J; junction bases left unmatched: 6. CDR3 nucleotides: TGTGCCAGCAGCCGGACAGGGGAACACTATAATTCACCCCTCCACTTT. It yields the protein CASSRTGEHYNSPLHF.

This clonotype occurred once. This clone may be a read error of a much larger clone one base away. This chain joins TRBV2 and TRBJ2-1; D unresolved. The CDR3 extends over 13 amino acids. Germline V CDR1 and CDR2: SNHLY, FYNNEI. CDR3 amino acids: CASSEIRYNDQFF. Here the CDR3 DNA reads TGTGCCAGCAGTGAAATCCGTTACAATGACCAGTTCTTC.

This clonotype was counted only a few times. This chain connects TRBV2 to TRBJ1-1; D uncertain. The CDR3 covers 10 residues. Trimming cost V 6 bases and J 5 bases, with 4 bases left between them. Germline V CDR1 and CDR2: SNHLY, FYNNEI. CDR3 residues: CASSETEAFF. For the CDR3, the DNA is TGTGCCAGCAGCGAGACTGAAGCTTTCTTT.

This clonotype was counted at least ten times. V gene TRBV2 combines with J gene TRBJ1-1; 7 bases match TRBD1. Germline CDR1 SNHLY, CDR2 FYNNEI. V lost 7 bases and J lost 0; bases outside the gene matches: 8. CDR3 length: 15 amino acids. This CDR3 is CASKEVGGLNTEAFF. The CDR3 nucleotides are TGTGCCAGCAAGGAAGTAGGGGGCTTGAACACTGAAGCTTTCTTT.

This clonotype was observed at least ten times. The chain employs TRBV7-2 and TRBJ2-4; weak D call: TRBD1 (5 bases). The CDR3 runs to 14 residues. With 4 bases removed from V and 0 bases from J, the gap between germline ends came to 7 bases. The germline CDR1 and CDR2 sequences are SGHTA and FQGNSA. The CDR3 DNA follows: TGTGCCAGCAGCTCACAGGTAGCCAAAAACATTCAGTACTTC. This sequence encodes CASSSQVAKNIQYF. Combining the CDR3 with reference TRBV7-2 and TRBJ2-4 gives the whole variable domain GAGVSQSPSNKVTEKGKDVELRCDPISGHTALYWYRQSLGQGLEFLIYFQGNSAPDKSGLPSDRFSAERTGGSVSTLTIQRTQQEDSAVYLCASSSQVAKNIQYFGAGTRLSVL.

The chain uses TRBV5-6 and TRBJ1-2; 7 nucleotides agree with TRBD1. Germline trimming cut 0 bases from V and 4 bases from J; bases unmatched to any gene: 3. The CDR3 sequence is 14 residues long. CDR1 SGHDT and CDR2 YYEEEE come from the germline V gene. The CDR3 bases are TGTGCCAGCAGCTTGGATCAGGGGGTCTATGGCTACACCTTC. The encoded protein is CASSLDQGVYGYTF. Full variable domain (missing parts from reference TRBV5-6 and TRBJ1-2): DAGVTQSPTHLIKTRGQQVTLRCSPKSGHDTVSWYQQALGQGPQFIFQYYEEEERQRGNFPDRFSGHQFPNYSSELNVNALLLGDSALYLCASSLDQGVYGYTFGSGTRLTVV.

This clonotype was observed at least ten times. The chain links TRBV11-3 to TRBJ1-2; the D gene is possibly TRBD1 (5 bases). The length of the CDR3 is 13 residues. The germline V gene encodes CDR1 SGHNT and CDR2 YENEEA. V lost 5 bases, J lost 6 bases, and 13 bases lay in between. This CDR3 is CASSKTVRNGYTF. The CDR3 bases are TGTGCCAGCAGCAAGACAGTTAGGAATGGCTACACCTTC.

This clonotype was counted many times. The rearrangement links TRBV30 to TRBJ2-2; D not resolved. Looked up from germline, CDR1 is GTSNPN and CDR2 is SVGIG (reference sequence). V dropped 1 base and J dropped 3 bases, with 9 bases sitting between them. This CDR3 is 14 amino acids long. The CDR3 here is CAWSGGPYTGELFF. CDR3 DNA sequence: TGTGCCTGGAGTGGAGGCCCGTACACCGGGGAGCTGTTTTTT.

This clonotype occurred many times. The chain couples TRBV6-1 to TRBJ1-1, with a possible D match to TRBD1 (6 bases). This CDR3 region has 12 residues. The V gene lost 6 bases and the J gene lost 8 bases, with 13 bases spanning the gap. Germline values: CDR1 MNHNS, CDR2 SASEGT. CDR3 amino acids: CASRGDRLEAFF. The CDR3 bases are TGTGCCAGCAGGGGAGACAGGTTAGAAGCTTTCTTT.

A few counts support this clonotype. V usage is TRBV6-2 or TRBV6-3 and J usage is TRBJ1-5; D unclear. The germline V and J ends were trimmed by 6 bases and 4 bases, with 10 bases remaining between them. The CDR3 runs to 13 residues. CDR1 and CDR2 (germline): MNHEY, SVGEGT. Here the CDR3 reads CASRPDGNQPQHF. CDR3 nucleotides: TGTGCCAGCAGACCGGACGGAAATCAGCCCCAGCATTTT.

This chain joins TRBV28 and TRBJ1-2; TRBD1 is a possible D gene (5 bases). V lost 5 bases and J 4 bases, leaving 14 bases between the germline ends. This CDR3 has 14 amino acids. Germline V gives CDR1 MDHEN, CDR2 SYDVKM. The CDR3 bases are TGTGCCAGCAGTGAACCGGGACGATCCTATGGCTACACCTTC. It is translated as CASSEPGRSYGYTF.

As regards this clonotype: Compared with germline, one end of the junction differs, possibly owing to a read error. The CDR3 sequence: CASTLGGGDKKTEGSPF. For the CDR3, the DNA is TGTGCCAGCACCCTCGGGGGGGGGGATAAAAAGACAGAGGGTTCTCCCTTC. The chain links TRBV28 to TRBJ1-2; tentatively, D is TRBD1 (5 bases). The CDR3 runs to 17 residues. Germline-derived CDR1 and CDR2 are MDHEN and SYDVKM.

This clonotype turned up a few times. V is TRBV27 and J is TRBJ1-1; D unclear. The germline V gene has CDR1 MNHEY and CDR2 SMNVEV (reference sequence). The CDR3 covers 15 residues. V lost 0 bases, J lost 0 bases, and 8 bases lay in between. The CDR3: CASSLSRVMNTEAFF. The CDR3 DNA follows: TGTGCCAGCAGTTTATCTAGGGTAATGAACACTGAAGCTTTCTTT.

This clonotype was counted only a few times. V is TRBV2 and J is TRBJ1-6; perhaps TRBD1 as D (5 bases). V was pared by 5 bases and J by 4 bases, with 9 bases between. The CDR3 is 14 residues long. Germline loops: CDR1 SNHLY, CDR2 FYNNEI. CDR3 sequence reads: CASSIDSYNSPLHF. Here the CDR3 DNA reads TGTGCCAGCAGTATCGACAGTTATAATTCACCCCTCCACTTT.